This entry lists 30 T cell receptor beta chains sequenced from one sample in a study of Graves' ophthalmopathy and Graves' hyperthyroidism. From RNA, the CDR3 regions of TCR beta chains were amplified and sequenced. First-round RT-PCR employed HTBI primers, with a second-round multiplex PCR after it. TCRdb reanalysed the multiplex PCR reads using MiXCR and keeps one entry per CDR3 protein. The repertoire holds around 660,000 distinct CDR3 sequences, with about 41% as singletons. The sample was peripheral blood. These receptor sequences come from an adult man with Graves' ophthalmopathy.

A word on this clonotype: The junction departs from germline at one end; a sequencing error may be responsible. The rearrangement joins TRBV11-2 to TRBJ1-6, with D unresolved. CDR1 is SGHAT, CDR2 FQNNGV, per germline. This CDR3 region has 14 residues. DNA of the CDR3: TGTGCCAGAAGCTTAGATCGAGCTAATTCACCCCTCCACTTT. This codes for CARSLDRANSPLHF.

This clonotype was observed at least ten times. A read error may account for a junction end that differs from germline. CDR3 DNA: TGTGCCAGCAGTTTGGACTATCTCTACGAGCAGTACTTC. Translation: CASSLDYLYEQYF. This chain connects TRBV10-3 to TRBJ2-7; a weak D match, TRBD2 (6 bases). The CDR3 has 13 amino acids. CDR1 and CDR2 from the germline V gene are ENHRY and SYGVKD.

The V call is TRBV15, the J call TRBJ2-5, with D possibly TRBD1 on 5 matching bases. The CDR3 is 15 amino acids. In germline, CDR1 is LNHNV, CDR2 YYDKDF (reference sequence). Trimming pared 0 bases from V and 3 bases from J, leaving 11 bases between. CDR3 residues: CATSRDATGKETQYF. The CDR3 nucleotides read TGTGCCACCAGCAGAGATGCAACAGGAAAAGAGACCCAGTACTTC.

This clonotype was seen only a few times. It may be a read error: a sequence one base away is much more abundant. The rearrangement joins TRBV7-4 to TRBJ1-3, with no clear D. Trimming removed 1 base at V and 4 bases at J, with 5 bases between. Germline values: CDR1 SGHVT, CDR2 SQSDAQ. This CDR3 is built from 13 residues. CDR3 sequence: CASSLEEGNTIYF. The CDR3 bases are TGTGCCAGCAGCTTAGAGGAGGGAAACACCATATATTTT.

The chain joins TRBV6-1 to TRBJ2-5; 8 nucleotides line up with TRBD1. CDR3 length equals 15 residues. Looked up from germline, CDR1 is MNHNS and CDR2 is SASEGT. V lost 6 bases and J lost 9; bases outside the gene matches: 15. Here the CDR3 DNA reads TGTGCCAGCAGATTAGCGACAGGGGATTTGGTGCCCCAGTACTTC. It translates to CASRLATGDLVPQYF.

Of note for this clonotype: One end of the junction is discordant with germline, which a read error may explain. The gene calls are TRBV25-1 and TRBJ1-4; TRBD1 aligns across 7 bases. Germline V gene sequence: CDR1 MGHDK, CDR2 SYGVNS. The CDR3 loop spans 14 amino acids. The CDR3 protein is CVSSEGRGVEKLFF. The CDR3, as DNA: TGTGTCAGCAGTGAGGGCAGGGGGGTAGAAAAACTGTTTTTT.

The J gene is TRBJ2-3, the V gene TRBV29-1; the D is unclear. V lost 5 bases to trimming and J lost 5 bases, with 14 bases between them. The V gene's germline CDR1 is SQVTM and CDR2 ANQGSEA. The length of the CDR3 is 13 residues. The DNA for the CDR3 is TGCAGCGTTTCGGACCGCCCGGGAGATACGCAGTATTTT. Amino acid sequence: CSVSDRPGDTQYF.

This clonotype was seen only once. The chain recombines TRBV11-2 with TRBJ2-7; 9 positions match TRBD1. The J call may be mistaken, given a closer DNA end match to TRBJ2-5. This CDR3 has 17 residues. In germline, CDR1 is SGHAT, CDR2 FQNNGV. CDR3 region: CASIKLVTGTGRETQYF. Here the CDR3 DNA reads TGTGCCAGCATCAAACTCGTGACAGGGACAGGGCGGGAGACCCAGTACTTC.

This clonotype was counted between two and nine times. The chain couples TRBV12-5 to TRBJ1-1; 7 bases line up with TRBD1. Trimming at V came to 1 base and at J to 0 bases, leaving 5 bases not matched to a gene. The CDR3 has 16 residues. CDR1 LGHNT and CDR2 FRNRAP come from the germline V gene. CDR3 DNA: TGTGCTAGTGGTTTGGCCCGGGACAGCCTGAACACTGAAGCTTTCTTT. Its translation is CASGLARDSLNTEAFF.

A note on this clonotype: A single base separates this from a much larger clone, so it may be a read error. The chain uses TRBV7-2 and TRBJ1-5; D gene uncertain. The CDR3 is 13 residues long. V dropped 5 bases and J dropped 13 bases, with 18 bases sitting between them. Per germline, CDR1 SGHTA and CDR2 FQGNSA. CDR3 amino acids: CASSIVDGSSQHF. The CDR3 DNA sequence: TGTGCCAGCAGCATAGTTGACGGCAGCTCTCAGCATTTT.

This clonotype was recorded at least ten times. This chain uses TRBV20-1 with TRBJ2-7, with no clear D. CDR3 length equals 13 residues. V gave up 0 bases and J gave up 5 bases, with 11 bases separating them. Germline CDR1 and CDR2: DFQATT and SNEGSKA (reference sequence). The CDR3 nucleotides are TGCAGTGCTAGAGAAGACGGAGTGAACGAGCAGTACTTC. Translation gives CSAREDGVNEQYF.

Comment on this clonotype: A read error is possible here, since a much larger clone lies one base away. The CDR3 coding sequence is TGTGTCAGCAGCTTGGGACAAGAAATTAACTATGGCTACACCTTC. Protein sequence: CVSSLGQEINYGYTF. The chain has TRBV11-2 and TRBJ1-2, with a tentative D call TRBD1 (6 bases). The CDR3 loop spans 15 amino acids. Germline V CDR1 and CDR2: SGHAT, FQNNGV.

The chain combines TRBV6-2 or TRBV6-3 with TRBJ1-6; TRBD1 aligns across 9 bases. The J segment lost 7 bases and the V segment lost 2 bases, leaving 6 bases of the junction unmatched. CDR3 length equals 16 residues. From germline, CDR1 is MNHEY and CDR2 SVGEGT. CDR3 protein: CASSYTVGTGNSPLHF. The CDR3 DNA reads TGTGCCAGCAGTTACACCGTCGGGACAGGGAATTCACCCCTCCACTTT.

The rearrangement joins TRBV5-1 to TRBJ2-5; TRBD2 matches 11 bases. V was clipped by 7 bases and J by 2 bases; unmatched bases: 10. The CDR3 sequence is 16 residues long. CDR1 and CDR2 (germline): SGHRS, YFSETQ. DNA for the CDR3: TGCGCCAGCGCTACTAGCGGGAGTGAGGTACAAGAGACCCAGTACTTC. Its protein product is CASATSGSEVQETQYF.

This clonotype was found a few times. Sequence at one end of the junction differs from germline and may be a read error. This chain joins TRBV25-1 and TRBJ1-3; D ambiguous. Germline V gene data show CDR1 as MGHDK and CDR2 as SYGVNS. This CDR3 comprises 16 residues. The CDR3 loop is CASSQDPGLGGNTIYF. The DNA of the CDR3 is TGCGCCAGCAGCCAAGACCCGGGCCTGGGTGGAAACACCATATATTTT.

This chain connects TRBV5-1 to TRBJ1-5; D gene ambiguous. This CDR3 spans 11 amino acids. Looked up from germline, CDR1 is SGHRS and CDR2 is YFSETQ. Trimming cost V 2 bases and J 15 bases, with 12 bases left between them. In DNA, the CDR3 is TGCGCCAGCAGCTTAGTGGTTTTCCGGCATTTT. Its protein is CASSLVVFRHF.

The rearrangement links TRBV20-1 to TRBJ2-2, with 10 bases aligning to TRBD2. Trimming took 1 base from V and 7 from J; bases not matched to a gene: 9. The germline V gene encodes CDR1 DFQATT and CDR2 SNEGSKA (reference sequence). The CDR3 covers 16 residues. CDR3 nucleotides: TGCAGTGCTAGAGTCGCGAGCGGGGGGGTAGACGGGGAGCTGTTTTTT. Residues: CSARVASGGVDGELFF.

The CDR3 DNA sequence: TGCAGCGCCGCGGTCGGGGGCTACGAGCAGTACTTC. Protein sequence: CSAAVGGYEQYF. The J gene is TRBJ2-7, the V gene TRBV29-1, with D maybe TRBD2 (6 bases). V lost 7 bases and J lost 3, with 13 bases in between. The CDR3 runs to 12 residues. The germline V gene encodes CDR1 SQVTM and CDR2 ANQGSEA.

This clonotype occurred many times. The chain is built from TRBV2 and TRBJ1-1; 7 nucleotides align to TRBD1. CDR3 length equals 13 residues. Trimming cost V 0 bases and J 10 bases; bases outside gene matches: 5. Germline lookup yields CDR1 SNHLY and CDR2 FYNNEI. In DNA, the CDR3 is TGTGCCAGCAGTGAAGCGCTAAGGGGGCTAGCTTTCTTT. Protein: CASSEALRGLAFF.

The chain links TRBV7-2 to TRBJ2-2, with D maybe TRBD1 (6 bases). There are 13 residues in the CDR3. V lost 5 bases and J 6 bases, leaving 10 bases between the germline ends. CDR1 is SGHTA, CDR2 FQGNSA, per germline. This chain's CDR3 is CASSTTGAGELFF. The DNA of the CDR3 is TGTGCCAGCAGCACGACAGGTGCCGGGGAGCTGTTTTTT. The complete variable domain, with remaining parts taken from reference TRBV7-2 and TRBJ2-2, reads GAGVSQSPSNKVTEKGKDVELRCDPISGHTALYWYRQSLGQGLEFLIYFQGNSAPDKSGLPSDRFSAERTGGSVSTLTIQRTQQEDSAVYLCASSTTGAGELFFGEGSRLTVL.

The chain is built from TRBV7-2 and TRBJ2-1; 9 nucleotides agree with TRBD1. V was clipped by 5 bases and J by 4 bases; unmatched bases: 12. The CDR3 contains 17 residues. Germline values: CDR1 SGHTA, CDR2 FQGNSA. The CDR3 region has the DNA TGTGCCAGCAGCCGAAGAGGGACAGGGATCGGATACAATGAGCAGTTCTTC. It is translated as CASSRRGTGIGYNEQFF.

The chain couples TRBV7-9 to TRBJ2-2; a weak D match, TRBD1 (6 bases). This CDR3 is 15 amino acids long. V dropped 2 bases and J dropped 5 bases, with 12 bases sitting between them. Germline CDR1 reads SEHNR; CDR2 reads FQNEAQ (reference sequence). The CDR3: CASSLTVGATGELFF. In nucleotides, the CDR3 is TGTGCCAGCAGCTTAACGGTGGGGGCGACCGGGGAGCTGTTTTTT.

This clonotype occurred a few times. This chain connects TRBV10-3 to TRBJ2-7, with D perhaps TRBD2 (7 bases). The germline V gene encodes CDR1 ENHRY and CDR2 SYGVKD. The CDR3 spans 15 residues. Trimming removed 10 bases at V and 2 bases at J, with 21 bases between. The CDR3 is CASRPTRGPPYEQYF. Here the CDR3 DNA reads TGTGCCAGCAGACCCACGCGGGGGCCCCCCTACGAGCAGTACTTC.

This clonotype was recorded a few times. The rearrangement uses TRBV12-5 and TRBJ1-3; D gene unclear. CDR1 is LGHNT, CDR2 FRNRAP, per germline. The CDR3 has 12 amino acids. Deletions cut 7 bases from V and 7 bases from J, with 11 bases between. As DNA, the CDR3 is TGTGCTAGTGACCTGGGAGGGAACACCATATATTTT. Its protein is CASDLGGNTIYF.

The rearrangement joins TRBV9 to TRBJ1-3; the D gene is possibly TRBD1 (5 bases). The V gene's germline CDR1 is SGDLS and CDR2 YYNGEE. This CDR3 region has 14 residues. With 3 bases removed from V and 10 bases from J, the gap between germline ends came to 17 bases. The CDR3 DNA sequence: TGTGCCAGCAGCGCGTCGACAGCCCAAGAGACCATATATTTT. It encodes CASSASTAQETIYF.

A remark on this clonotype: At one end the junction does not follow the germline gene, possibly because of a read error. The chain combines TRBV15 with TRBJ1-2; tentative D call: TRBD1 (5 bases). Germline V gives CDR1 LNHNV, CDR2 YYDKDF (reference sequence). The CDR3 loop spans 11 amino acids. As DNA, the CDR3 is TGTGCCACCAGCGAGTACGGGACCCTACCCTTC. Protein product: CATSEYGTLPF.

This clonotype has a count of ten or more. J is TRBJ1-2 and V is TRBV7-9, with D perhaps TRBD1 (5 bases). This CDR3 has 15 amino acids. Looked up from germline, CDR1 is SEHNR and CDR2 is FQNEAQ (reference sequence). V was cut by 6 bases and J by 1 base, with 15 bases left in between. The CDR3 coding sequence is TGTGCCAGCAGTAAAGACAGTGCGCGTAACTATGGCTACACCTTC. This gives the protein CASSKDSARNYGYTF.

This clonotype appeared once. The rearrangement joins TRBV19 to TRBJ1-6; a weak D match, TRBD1 (6 bases). The CDR3 spans 12 residues. Trimming removed 7 bases at V and 12 bases at J, with 13 bases between. The germline gives CDR1 LNHDA, CDR2 SQIVND (reference sequence). The CDR3 region is CASTGRGGPLHF. CDR3 DNA sequence: TGTGCCAGTACGGGCAGGGGAGGACCCCTCCACTTT.

V and J are TRBV25-1 and TRBJ2-5; the match to TRBD2 covers 14 bases. The CDR3 consists of 17 residues. The germline V gene has CDR1 MGHDK and CDR2 SYGVNS. Unmatched junction bases numbered 10, after V lost 5 bases and J lost 5 bases. In DNA, the CDR3 is TGTGCCAGCAGTCCCGGGACTAGCGGGAGATCGATGGAGACCCAGTACTTC. Its translation: CASSPGTSGRSMETQYF.

The table lists this clonotype with many counts. The V and J genes are TRBV19 and TRBJ1-4; 7 bases align to TRBD1. Trimming took 7 bases from V and 0 from J; bases not matched to a gene: 5. This CDR3 is built from 15 residues. Germline V gene sequence: CDR1 LNHDA, CDR2 SQIVND (reference sequence). The CDR3 bases are TGTGCCAGTACCACAGGGGCCTCAACTAATGAAAAACTGTTTTTT. This codes for CASTTGASTNEKLFF.